The subject of this entry is one T cell receptor (beta chain). Its specificity is not known. This clone may be a read error of a much larger clone one base away. Making the TCR beta libraries involved quantitative 5'-RACE with molecular barcodes. MiXCR, applied by TCRdb to the 5' RACE reads, yields one record per CDR3 protein. The data show 200,000 to 250,000 distinct CDR3 sequences, approximately 12% seen once. These data belong to a study of CD8 T cells in ankylosing spondylitis. Whole-study results and caveats: CD8+ disease-linked clones were present at relatively low frequencies in blood. Enrichment of disease-linked clones was reportedly significant in matched ankylosing spondylitis synovial fluid.

Specimen: blood, either unsorted or a sorted T cell fraction (not recorded which). The sequence was collected from a male donor with ankylosing spondylitis or in good health (not recorded which).

For the CDR3, the DNA is TGTGCCGCCAGCAGAGAACCGCAGGGTGGCACTGAAGCTTTCTTT. Protein sequence: CAASREPQGGTEAFF. The chain links TRBV15 to TRBJ1-1; D is possibly TRBD1 (5 bases). This CDR3 has 15 residues. CDR1 and CDR2 from the germline V gene are LNHNV and YYDKDF (reference sequence).